Below are 7 T cell receptor beta chains sequenced from a single sample in a study of CD8 T cells in cerebrospinal fluid in Alzheimer's disease (TCRdb year 2020). The library was built by means of 10x single-cell sequencing. Reads for this sample came from a NextSeq 550. Once TCRdb had reprocessed the reads, it stored one entry per CDR3 protein sequence and supplied no DNA. The sample table holds under 2,000 distinct CDR3 sequences. The ten largest make up less than 9.5% of the sample. The sequencing sample was made of cerebrospinal fluid. These receptor sequences come from a human donor with mild cognitive impairment.

The chain recombines TRBV3-1 with TRBJ1-1; checking the TCRdb D call of TRBD1 is not possible without DNA. This CDR3 region has 14 residues. The germline gives CDR1 LGHDT, CDR2 YNNKEL (reference sequence). The CDR3 loop reads CASSLQGANTEAFF.

Judged by frequency, this clonotype is medium-sized. The gene calls are TRBV19 and TRBJ2-5; without DNA, the TCRdb call of TRBD1 cannot be checked. The CDR3 runs to 12 residues. Germline loops: CDR1 LNHDA, CDR2 SQIVND (reference sequence). The chain's CDR3 is CATRQAGETQYF.

By frequency, this clonotype registers medium-sized (0.01 to 0.1%). This chain uses TRBV7-9 with TRBJ2-1; TCRdb selects TRBD2, and the lack of DNA leaves this call unchecked. The CDR3 loop spans 14 amino acids. CDR1 and CDR2 (germline): SEHNR, FQNEAQ (reference sequence). This chain's CDR3 is CASSLVQGPDEQFF.

J is TRBJ1-1 and V is TRBV19. Germline values: CDR1 LNHDA, CDR2 SQIVND (reference sequence). The CDR3 covers 13 residues. This CDR3 reads CASSISRNTEAFF.

This clonotype is medium-sized by frequency. V gene TRBV12-3 or TRBV12-4 combines with J gene TRBJ1-2; the TCRdb D gene call, TRBD1, has no DNA to confirm it. The CDR3 contains 15 residues. CDR3 in amino acids: CASRRTSGVGYGYTF.

The gene calls are TRBV7-2 and TRBJ2-7; TCRdb lists TRBD1, though no DNA is available to test this call. In germline, CDR1 is SGHTA, CDR2 FQGNSA. The CDR3 is 15 amino acids. The CDR3 reads CANSPRGSAHNEQYF.

This clonotype is called medium-sized based on its frequency. The V and J genes are TRBV12-3 or TRBV12-4 and TRBJ1-2; TCRdb's D gene call, TRBD1, goes unchecked for lack of DNA. The CDR3 loop spans 13 amino acids. The CDR3 sequence: CASSLGQGGGYTF.